The source of this T cell receptor (beta chain) is a study of blood T cell repertoires in COVID-19 (dated by TCRdb to between 2020 and 2021). About the full investigation: The collaborator samples originated in the United States, Italy and Spain and spanned the acute and convalescent phases of COVID-19. The prospective study material was composed of cDNA or gDNA derived from T cells, B-cell-depleted T cells, or PBMCs. Subjects who had been exposed to COVID-19, were actively infected with it, or had recovered from it provided the deeply sampled blood TCRbeta repertoires that made up the dataset. The repertoires were made available in a free public database intended to serve as a resource for research on the immune response to SARS-CoV-2. The samples were drawn from the first 160 participants of the ongoing ImmuneRACE study and from 1,254 subjects provided by 6 global collaborators. The sample metadata nearly always contained a de-identified subject ID, COVID-19 status, age in years and sex. Where available, HLA class I and class II types were obtained from metadata supplied by the sample provider rather than from assay-based typing.

A remark on this clone: Its target antigen remains unknown. No much larger clone exists at a distance of one base, and base qualities are not known.

Each collaborating institution followed its own protocols to collect whole blood in K2EDTA tubes. For TCRbeta analysis, collaborators shipped samples in one of three forms: frozen whole blood, isolated PBMCs, or DNA extracted from either of those sample types. General study outcomes and caveats: How much clinical and demographic metadata was included differed by source and by participant, and the metadata was provided uncurated.

CDR1 is given as SQVTM and CDR2 as ANQGSEA, both from the germline V gene. V is trimmed back by 4 bases and J by 4 bases, and the junction contains 10 bases that no gene match accounts for. Including cysteine and phenylalanine, the CDR3 has 14 amino acids. Only CDR3 DNA is held: 42 bases, read in frame from base 1. TCRbeta CDR3 regions were amplified from genomic DNA using the immunoSEQ Assay, a bias-controlled multiplex PCR. In the original analysis: The number of nucleated cells in each sample was estimated by amplification of reference gene primers within the assay. To quantify the absolute abundance of each unique TCRbeta CDR3 rearrangement, sequence reads were collapsed and filtered. For each sample, productive Simpson clonality was calculated as the square root of Simpson's diversity index over productive rearrangements. Entries here come from immuneACCESS through TCRdb and include only in-frame sequences with V and J called. Some clones fail to appear in such tables; in the studies checked, an unresolved V gene covers under half of the shortfall, and the cause of the remainder is unknown. V and J calls and clone size are given by that table; D and trimming were obtained from the DNA. The sample table lists 110,000 or so clones, approximately 85% of them with a count of one. The ten largest clones represent 9.5% to 13% of the sample.

Sequences were obtained from peripheral blood. The source is a human donor in a cohort sampled during active COVID-19. The chain is assembled from TRBV29-1 and TRBJ2-7; 7 bases in the junction line up with TRBD1. The CDR3 protein sequence reads: CSVVYGTDRYEQYF. The base sequence is TGCAGCGTTGTTTACGGGACAGACAGATACGAGCAGTACTTC.